A single sample gave rise to the 15 T cell receptor beta chains below, sequenced in a study of cytomegalovirus exposure and HLA in healthy donors. Primers included in the PCR were 60 Vbeta and 13 Jbeta primers. Clones were read by immunoSEQ multiplex PCR, and TCRdb kept only the in-frame ones, dropping some. The profile shows some 150,000 clones, 64% of them singletons. The sample comprised PBMCs. These receptors all come from a woman in her thirties or forties in good health and CMV-seronegative.

The chain recombines TRBV19 with TRBJ1-5; D is uncertain. V was shortened by 5 bases and J by 8 bases, with 16 bases between the two germline ends. This CDR3 is built from 14 residues. Germline V gene lookup returns CDR1 LNHDA and CDR2 SQIVND (reference sequence). CDR3 protein: CASSLRTGWEPQHF. The CDR3 region has the DNA TGTGCCAGTAGTCTTCGTACGGGTTGGGAGCCCCAGCATTTT.

V is TRBV7-2 and J is TRBJ1-6, with 8 positions matching TRBD1. CDR1 and CDR2 from the germline V gene are SGHTA and FQGNSA. CDR3 length: 16 amino acids. Trimming took 3 bases from V and 9 from J; bases not matched to a gene: 10. The CDR3 region is CASSFTGTGPLSPLHF. The CDR3 nucleotides are TGTGCCAGCAGCTTTACCGGGACAGGTCCACTTTCACCCCTCCACTTT.

The rearrangement joins TRBV7-6 to TRBJ1-2; maybe TRBD1 (5 bases). The CDR3 runs to 14 residues. The V gene's germline CDR1 is SGHVS and CDR2 FNYEAQ. The ends were cut back, 5 bases at V and 0 bases at J, with 10 bases in the middle. Here the CDR3 DNA reads TGTGCCAGCAGCCAGACAGATGCTAACTATGGCTACACCTTC. Encoded protein: CASSQTDANYGYTF.

A few counts support this clone. CDR3 sequence: CASSVEGVSSYEQYF. CDR3 DNA: TGTGCCAGCAGCGTAGAAGGGGTAAGCTCCTACGAGCAGTACTTC. The gene calls are TRBV9 and TRBJ2-7; tentatively, D is TRBD1 (5 bases). In germline, CDR1 is SGDLS, CDR2 YYNGEE. The CDR3 is 15 residues long. V was clipped by 0 bases and J by 0 bases, with 10 bases between them.

In this sample, this clone turned up a few times. The V call is TRBV9, the J call TRBJ2-5; D remains unclear. Germline V CDR1 and CDR2: SGDLS, YYNGEE. With 0 bases removed from V and 1 base from J, the gap between germline ends came to 7 bases. CDR3 length: 14 residues. CDR3 region: CASSVGVSQETQYF. The CDR3 nucleotides read TGTGCCAGCAGCGTAGGAGTAAGCCAAGAGACCCAGTACTTC.

This clone turned up a few times. The V call is TRBV25-1, the J call TRBJ2-6; 9 positions agree with TRBD1. V lost 4 bases and J lost 1; bases outside the gene matches: 8. This CDR3 region has 18 residues. The germline V gene encodes CDR1 MGHDK and CDR2 SYGVNS. The CDR3 DNA sequence: TGTGCCAGCAGTGGCCGGACAGGGGAGGGTTCTGGGGCCAACGTCCTGACTTTC. Its protein is CASSGRTGEGSGANVLTF.

This clone was seen only once. The chain links TRBV2 to TRBJ1-5, with 9 positions matching TRBD1. V was clipped by 3 bases and J by 7 bases; unmatched bases: 4. The CDR3 length is 14 residues. CDR1 is SNHLY and CDR2 is FYNNEI in the germline V gene. CDR3 bases: TGTGCCAGCAGTGAGGGACAGGGAAGGCAGCCCCAGCATTTT. It codes for CASSEGQGRQPQHF.

The gene calls are TRBV11-2 and TRBJ1-2; 8 bases are a match to TRBD1. After removal of 5 bases from V and 4 bases from J, the junction contained 6 bases not matched to a gene. The CDR3 is 14 residues long. CDR1 SGHAT and CDR2 FQNNGV come from the germline V gene. The CDR3 nucleotides are TGTGCCAGCAGCGTACAGGGGGGTTCCTATGGCTACACCTTC. It yields the protein CASSVQGGSYGYTF.

The chain employs TRBV5-1 and TRBJ1-1; D unclear. Germline assignment: CDR1 SGHRS and CDR2 YFSETQ. With 0 bases removed from V and 7 bases from J, the gap between germline ends came to 7 bases. The CDR3 extends over 12 amino acids. As DNA, the CDR3 is TGCGCCAGCAGCTTGGCGGCAGGTGAAGCTTTCTTT. Translation: CASSLAAGEAFF.

The rearrangement uses TRBV4-2 and TRBJ2-7, with TRBD2 matching over 12 bases. Germline lookup yields CDR1 LGHNA and CDR2 YNFKEQ. The ends lost 4 bases at V and 3 bases at J; junction bases unmatched: 7. The CDR3 loop spans 16 amino acids. This chain's CDR3 is CASSLRTSGDGYEQYF. The CDR3 DNA sequence: TGTGCCAGCAGCCTCCGGACTAGCGGGGATGGCTACGAGCAGTACTTC.

This sequence joins TRBV28 and TRBJ1-2; 7 bases agree with TRBD1. The CDR3 has 17 residues. The germline CDR1 and CDR2 sequences are MDHEN and SYDVKM. Trimming cost V 6 bases and J 0 bases; bases outside gene matches: 13. The CDR3 region is CASSPGGTAPANYGYTF. The CDR3 nucleotides read TGTGCCAGCAGCCCAGGCGGGACAGCTCCAGCTAACTATGGCTACACCTTC.

The table lists this clone with a count of one. The chain has TRBV7-3 and TRBJ1-1; unclear D gene. The CDR3 spans 13 residues. V was pared by 5 bases and J by 3 bases, with 10 bases between. CDR1 and CDR2 (germline): SGHTA, FQGTGA. The DNA for the CDR3 is TGTGCCAGCAGCCGATTGGAGGACACTGAAGCTTTCTTT. Protein: CASSRLEDTEAFF.

The rearrangement uses TRBV5-6 and TRBJ1-3, with TRBD1 identical over 8 bases. V dropped 0 bases and J dropped 2; count of bases not matched to a gene: 10. The CDR3 has 18 residues. Per the germline V gene, CDR1 is SGHDT and CDR2 is YYEEEE. CDR3 coding DNA: TGTGCCAGCAGCTTGGGTCCCTTGAGACAGGGGACTGGAAACACCATATATTTT. It encodes CASSLGPLRQGTGNTIYF.

This clone was counted a few times. The rearrangement joins TRBV9 to TRBJ1-5, with D unclear. The V end was cut by 0 bases, the J end by 5 bases, with 9 bases between. Germline assignment: CDR1 SGDLS and CDR2 YYNGEE. The CDR3 runs to 14 residues. Here the CDR3 DNA reads TGTGCCAGCAGCGTAGGAGGGCGCGATCAGCCCCAGCATTTT. Protein sequence: CASSVGGRDQPQHF.

A few counts support this clone. The rearrangement links TRBV6-6 to TRBJ1-2; D remains unclear. This CDR3 region has 15 residues. Between the trimmed V and J ends, which lost 4 bases and 0 bases, there was a span of 12 bases. In germline, CDR1 is MNHNY, CDR2 SVGAGI (reference sequence). The CDR3 sequence: CASSSLRPSNYGYTF. The CDR3 DNA reads as TGTGCCAGCAGTTCCTTGAGGCCTTCTAACTATGGCTACACCTTC.